The 8 T cell receptor beta chains given below trace back to one sample, sequenced in a study of radiotherapy plus CTLA-4 blockade in lung cancer. Sequencing used immunoSEQ multiplex PCR; TCRdb keeps in-frame clones, though not all of them. Here the sample spans tens of thousands of clones, just under 75% being singletons. The specimen was peripheral blood, collected from a patient treated with radiotherapy plus ipilimumab. Receptors were obtained from a human donor with non-small cell lung cancer who had stable disease on radiotherapy plus ipilimumab.

The chain joins TRBV7-9 to TRBJ2-1, with D tentatively TRBD1 (6 bases). The CDR3 extends over 14 amino acids. V lost 3 bases and J 1 base, leaving 7 bases between the germline ends. Germline-derived CDR1 and CDR2 are SEHNR and FQNEAQ (reference sequence). The CDR3 sequence: CASSFGQSYNEQFF. The CDR3 DNA reads TGTGCCAGCAGCTTCGGACAGTCCTACAATGAGCAGTTCTTC.

This sequence joins TRBV18 and TRBJ1-5, with unresolved D. This CDR3 comprises 13 residues. CDR1 is KGHSH, CDR2 LQKENI, per germline. Trimming shortened V by 5 bases and J by 4 bases, and 9 bases separated the two germline ends. The CDR3 reads CASSSTENQPQHF. In DNA, the CDR3 is TGTGCCAGCTCAAGCACAGAAAATCAGCCCCAGCATTTT.

V is TRBV7-9 and J is TRBJ2-7; tentative D call: TRBD1 (6 bases). The germline V and J ends were trimmed by 4 bases and 0 bases, with 10 bases remaining between them. The CDR3 has 14 amino acids. Germline lookup yields CDR1 SEHNR and CDR2 FQNEAQ (reference sequence). CDR3 sequence (DNA): TGTGCCAGCAGCTCCGACAGGCTCTCCTACGAGCAGTACTTC. It specifies CASSSDRLSYEQYF.

The rearrangement uses TRBV5-6 and TRBJ1-2; TRBD1 agrees at 7 bases. The CDR3 runs 14 residues. The germline V gene encodes CDR1 SGHDT and CDR2 YYEEEE. V trimming: 0 bases; J trimming: 10 bases; junction bases outside the gene matches: 9. DNA for the CDR3: TGTGCCAGCAGCTTGGTGGCAGGGGGAAAGGACTACACCTTC. The encoded protein is CASSLVAGGKDYTF.

This chain joins TRBV5-1 and TRBJ2-7; 10 bases match TRBD1. V shed 3 bases, J shed 3 bases, and the junction held 6 bases outside the gene matches. The CDR3 is 15 amino acids. CDR1 and CDR2 from the germline V gene are SGHRS and YFSETQ. CDR3 residues: CASSYMTGGGYEQYF. DNA of the CDR3: TGCGCCAGCAGCTACATGACAGGGGGCGGCTACGAGCAGTACTTC.

The chain combines TRBV28 with TRBJ1-2; TRBD1 matches at 7 bases. The CDR3 runs to 15 residues. The V gene's germline CDR1 is MDHEN and CDR2 SYDVKM. The V and J ends lost 6 bases and 3 bases, in that order; junction bases with no gene match: 10. The CDR3 loop reads CASSTGTDYYYGYTF. The CDR3 region has the DNA TGTGCCAGCAGCACCGGGACAGATTACTACTATGGCTACACCTTC.

Only a few counts were recorded for this clone. The rearrangement links TRBV5-1 to TRBJ2-7, with a tentative D call TRBD2 (6 bases). Germline loops: CDR1 SGHRS, CDR2 YFSETQ. The CDR3 is made up of 16 amino acids. V was trimmed by 0 bases and J by 0 bases, leaving 13 bases between them. Here the CDR3 reads CASSLVWQGGSYEQYF. CDR3 DNA sequence: TGCGCCAGCAGCTTGGTTTGGCAGGGAGGCTCCTACGAGCAGTACTTC.

The rearrangement uses TRBV9 and TRBJ1-1; D gene ambiguous. The CDR3 extends over 14 amino acids. V dropped 3 bases and J dropped 1 base, with 10 bases sitting between them. The germline V gene has CDR1 SGDLS and CDR2 YYNGEE. As DNA, the CDR3 is TGTGCCAGCAGCGGACTCAAACCGAACACTGAAGCTTTCTTT. This sequence encodes CASSGLKPNTEAFF.